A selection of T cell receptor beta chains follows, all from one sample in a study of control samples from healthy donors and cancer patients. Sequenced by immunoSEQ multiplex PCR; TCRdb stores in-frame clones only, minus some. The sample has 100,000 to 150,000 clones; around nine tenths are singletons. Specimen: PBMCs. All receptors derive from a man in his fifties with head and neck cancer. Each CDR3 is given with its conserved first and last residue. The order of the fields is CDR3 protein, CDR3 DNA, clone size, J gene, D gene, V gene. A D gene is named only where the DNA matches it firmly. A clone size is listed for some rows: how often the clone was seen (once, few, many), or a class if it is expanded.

CASSPITGSYGYTF,TGTGCCAGCAGTCCAATTACAGGGTCCTATGGCTACACCTTC,.,TRBJ1-2,.,TRBV28
CASSPGTSNEQYF,TGTGCCAGCAGCCCAGGGACCTCTAACGAGCAGTACTTC,.,TRBJ2-7,.,TRBV11-2
CASSQDLYTEAFF,TGCGCCAGCAGCCAAGACCTGTACACTGAAGCTTTCTTT,.,TRBJ1-1,.,TRBV4-1
CASHGLSYEQYF,TGTGCCAGCCACGGTTTATCCTACGAGCAGTACTTC,.,TRBJ2-7,.,TRBV27
CASRIRQATNEKLFF,TGTGCCAGCAGAATCCGTCAGGCTACTAATGAAAAACTGTTTTTT,.,TRBJ1-4,.,TRBV2
CAWARGAGNEQFF,TGTGCCTGGGCAAGAGGGGCGGGCAATGAGCAGTTCTTC,.,TRBJ2-1,.,TRBV30
CASSILGLGREQFF,TGCGCCAGCAGCATTCTGGGACTAGGCCGTGAGCAGTTCTTC,.,TRBJ2-1,TRBD2,TRBV5-1
CASSLKEGGQPQHF,TGTGCCAGCAGCTTGAAAGAGGGAGGTCAGCCCCAGCATTTT,.,TRBJ1-5,.,TRBV5-5
CASSYDPRRGLDGYTF,TGTGCCAGCAGTTACGACCCCCGGCGAGGGCTAGATGGCTACACCTTC,.,TRBJ1-2,.,TRBV6-5
CASSLDRTAEAFF,TGTGCCAGCAGCTTGGATCGGACAGCTGAAGCTTTCTTT,.,TRBJ1-1,.,TRBV5-6
CASRPTSNEQFF,TGTGCCAGCAGACCTACTAGCAATGAGCAGTTCTTC,.,TRBJ2-1,.,TRBV7-2
CASSLVPGNQPQHF,TGCGCCAGCAGCTTGGTGCCAGGCAATCAGCCCCAGCATTTT,.,TRBJ1-5,.,TRBV5-1
CASSETLPMDDGGELFF,TGCGCCAGCAGCGAAACTCTTCCTATGGACGATGGCGGGGAGCTGTTTTTT,.,TRBJ2-2,.,TRBV4-1
CASSLGLAGGYEQYF,TGTGCCAGCAGCTTAGGACTAGCGGGAGGATACGAGCAGTACTTC,.,TRBJ2-7,TRBD2,TRBV11-3
CASSSGQKSLYEQYF,TGTGCCAGCAGTTCCGGACAGAAGTCCCTCTACGAGCAGTACTTC,.,TRBJ2-7,.,TRBV28
CASSVATGPYNEQFF,TGTGCCAGCAGCGTAGCTACGGGACCATACAATGAGCAGTTCTTC,.,TRBJ2-1,.,TRBV9
CASSLVRPQSYNEQFF,TGCGCCAGCAGCTTGGTGCGTCCGCAATCCTACAATGAGCAGTTCTTC,.,TRBJ2-1,.,TRBV5-1
CASSHRTSNNEQFF,TGTGCCAGCAGCCATAGGACTAGCAACAATGAGCAGTTCTTC,.,TRBJ2-1,TRBD2,TRBV13
CASSQGTSGSWELFF,TGTGCCAGCAGCCAAGGGACTAGCGGGAGTTGGGAGCTGTTTTTT,few,TRBJ2-2,TRBD2,TRBV28
CASSRGQDNEQFF,TGTGCCAGCAGCCGCGGACAGGACAATGAGCAGTTCTTC,.,TRBJ2-1,TRBD1,TRBV11-2
CVSSPGPGQGGGNTEAFF,TGTGTCAGCAGCCCGGGGCCCGGACAGGGAGGAGGGAACACTGAAGCTTTCTTT,.,TRBJ1-1,TRBD1,TRBV5-6
CASSLGQIVGDTQYF,TGTGCCAGCAGCTTAGGACAGATCGTAGGAGATACGCAGTATTTT,.,TRBJ2-3,.,TRBV7-9
CASSFLAGGSHGELFF,TGTGCCAGCAGTTTCTTAGCGGGAGGCTCCCACGGGGAGCTGTTTTTT,.,TRBJ2-2,TRBD2,TRBV6-2/TRBV6-3
CAWTNRDRYTEAFF,TGTGCCTGGACCAACCGGGACAGATACACTGAAGCTTTCTTT,.,TRBJ1-1,TRBD1,TRBV30
CASSNPQFGRETQYF,TGTGCCAGTAGTAACCCACAGTTCGGTCGAGAGACCCAGTACTTC,.,TRBJ2-5,.,TRBV19
CASSPPERRETQYF,TGCGCCAGCAGCCCCCCTGAGAGGCGAGAGACCCAGTACTTC,.,TRBJ2-5,.,TRBV4-1
CASSLAFGQSETQYF,TGTGCCAGCAGCTTAGCCTTTGGGCAGAGCGAGACCCAGTACTTC,.,TRBJ2-5,.,TRBV11-1
CASSLTSGGAYNEQFF,TGTGCCAGCAGTTTAACTAGCGGGGGGGCCTACAATGAGCAGTTCTTC,few,TRBJ2-1,TRBD2,TRBV27
CASKVERGGAEQFF,TGTGCCAGTAAAGTAGAGCGGGGGGGCGCTGAGCAGTTCTTC,.,TRBJ2-1,TRBD2,TRBV19
CASSSTSYEQYF,TGTGCCAGCAGCTCGACTAGCTACGAGCAGTACTTC,.,TRBJ2-7,.,TRBV7-9
CASSMRTRYEQYF,TGTGCCAGCAGCATGCGGACCCGCTACGAGCAGTACTTC,.,TRBJ2-7,.,TRBV28
CATSDSDSQETQYF,TGTGCCACCAGTGATTCGGACTCCCAAGAGACCCAGTACTTC,.,TRBJ2-5,.,TRBV24-1
CATLFRDRDGEQYF,TGTGCCACTCTTTTCCGGGACAGGGATGGCGAGCAGTACTTC,.,TRBJ2-7,TRBD1,TRBV24-1
CASSLGLRQGSGYTF,TGTGCCAGCAGCTTAGGTCTCCGCCAGGGGAGCGGCTACACCTTC,.,TRBJ1-2,.,TRBV7-2
CASSPGGAGHGLSEKLFF,TGCGCCAGCAGCCCGGGAGGGGCCGGGCATGGGTTAAGTGAAAAACTGTTTTTT,once,TRBJ1-4,.,TRBV4-1
CASSLYGSKAETQYF,TGTGCCAGCAGTTTATACGGGAGTAAGGCAGAGACCCAGTACTTC,.,TRBJ2-5,.,TRBV28
CASSLGLAGGTDTQYF,TGTGCCAGCAGCTTGGGCCTAGCGGGGGGAACAGATACGCAGTATTTT,.,TRBJ2-3,TRBD2,TRBV7-9
CASSPRSEVVEAFF,TGTGCCAGCTCACCCCGATCGGAGGTCGTTGAAGCTTTCTTT,.,TRBJ1-1,.,TRBV18
CASSPGGVNTEAFF,TGTGCCAGCAGTCCCGGGGGAGTGAACACTGAAGCTTTCTTT,.,TRBJ1-1,.,TRBV27
CASSYGENTGELFF,TGTGCCAGCAGTTACGGAGAGAACACCGGGGAGCTGTTTTTT,.,TRBJ2-2,.,TRBV6-5
CASSRTGQNNQPQHF,TGTGCCAGCAGCCGGACAGGGCAGAACAATCAGCCCCAGCATTTT,once,TRBJ1-5,TRBD1,TRBV2
CSVEAETGGIELFF,TGCAGCGTTGAAGCCGAGACAGGGGGCATAGAACTGTTTTTT,.,TRBJ1-4,TRBD1,TRBV29-1
CASSLWYSALGQETQYF,TGTGCCAGCAGTTTATGGTACAGCGCCCTAGGTCAAGAGACCCAGTACTTC,.,TRBJ2-5,.,TRBV28
CASSPLAGVQETQYF,TGTGCCAGCAGCCCGTTAGCGGGGGTACAAGAGACCCAGTACTTC,.,TRBJ2-5,TRBD2,TRBV7-6
CASSQDVTPSDEQFF,TGTGCCAGCAGCCAAGATGTGACCCCCTCCGATGAGCAGTTCTTC,.,TRBJ2-1,.,TRBV14
CASSDWVQETQYF,TGTGCCAGCAGTGATTGGGTCCAGGAGACCCAGTACTTC,.,TRBJ2-5,.,TRBV2
CASINTPASGNTIYF,TGTGCCAGCATCAACACCCCGGCCTCTGGAAACACCATATATTTT,.,TRBJ1-3,.,TRBV21-1
CASSLGNNEQFF,TGTGCCAGCAGCTTAGGCAACAATGAGCAGTTCTTC,few,TRBJ2-1,.,TRBV11-2
CASSVTQINNYGYTF,TGTGCCAGCAGTGTCACACAGATAAATAACTATGGCTACACCTTC,.,TRBJ1-2,.,TRBV2
CATREGGYNEQFF,TGTGCCACCAGAGAAGGGGGATACAATGAGCAGTTCTTC,once,TRBJ2-1,.,TRBV18
CAGERGTGELFF,TGTGCCGGGGAGCGGGGGACCGGGGAGCTGTTTTTT,once,TRBJ2-2,TRBD2,TRBV12-3/TRBV12-4
CASSRDWTGRSGNTIYF,TGCGCCAGCAGCCGAGACTGGACAGGGCGCTCTGGAAACACCATATATTTT,.,TRBJ1-3,TRBD1,TRBV4-1
CASSPGQGYGYTF,TGTGCCAGCTCCCCGGGACAGGGCTATGGCTACACCTTC,.,TRBJ1-2,TRBD1,TRBV18
CSVQGLAGGNEQFF,TGCAGCGTTCAAGGACTAGCGGGAGGCAATGAGCAGTTCTTC,.,TRBJ2-1,TRBD2,TRBV29-1
CASSEGTHHEQYF,TGCGCCAGCAGTGAAGGCACCCACCACGAGCAGTACTTC,few,TRBJ2-7,.,TRBV10-2
CASSDSGEGYNEQFF,TGTGCCAGCAGCGATAGCGGGGAGGGATACAATGAGCAGTTCTTC,once,TRBJ2-1,.,TRBV21-1
CASGNRRAGGNTIYF,TGTGCCAGCGGAAACAGACGGGCTGGAGGAAACACCATATATTTT,.,TRBJ1-3,.,TRBV28
CASSDVPSYEQYF,TGCGCCAGCAGCGACGTCCCTTCCTACGAGCAGTACTTC,.,TRBJ2-7,.,TRBV5-1
CASESGNTIYF,TGTGCCAGCGAATCTGGAAACACCATATATTTT,.,TRBJ1-3,.,TRBV7-9
CASSFIGPTYEQYF,TGTGCCAGCAGCTTTATAGGGCCAACCTACGAGCAGTACTTC,.,TRBJ2-7,.,TRBV7-9